The rows below give T cell receptor beta chains drawn from one sample of a study of Tregs in tolerant kidney transplant recipients. Produced via immunoSEQ multiplex PCR; TCRdb's table is partial and in-frame only. The table shows some 69,000 clones, with around 84% occurring only once. Sequenced input: CD4+ T cells from blood. These receptors came from a human donor in good health. Each CDR3 is given with its conserved first and last residue. Fields, in order: CDR3 DNA, CDR3 protein, V gene, J gene, clone size, D gene, CDR3 length. D genes are given only for firm matches. The size of a clone is reported for some rows only, either as once, few or many, or as a class for expanded clones.

DNA: TGTGCCAGCAGCTTGAGGGGATGGTGGGGCTACACCTTC
CDR3: CASSLRGWWGYTF
V: TRBV5-4
J: TRBJ1-2
size: .
D: .
length: 13

DNA: TGTGCCATCGGGGGGGGTAGAGACGCGAGCTCCTACAATGAGCAGTTCTTC
CDR3: CAIGGGRDASSYNEQFF
V: TRBV10-3
J: TRBJ2-1
size: .
D: TRBD2
length: 17

DNA: TGTGCCAGCAGCTTAAGGTCCTACGAGCAGTACTTC
CDR3: CASSLRSYEQYF
V: TRBV5-5
J: TRBJ2-7
size: .
D: .
length: 12

DNA: TGCAGCTTCGTAGCGGGAACCTACGAGCAGTACTTC
CDR3: CSFVAGTYEQYF
V: TRBV29-1
J: TRBJ2-7
size: .
D: TRBD2
length: 12

DNA: TGTGCCAGTGCCACAGGGATCACAGATACGCAGTATTTT
CDR3: CASATGITDTQYF
V: TRBV19
J: TRBJ2-3
size: .
D: .
length: 13

DNA: TGTGCCAGCAGCGGTACAGGGGCGGTAGAGGCTGAAGCTTTCTTT
CDR3: CASSGTGAVEAEAFF
V: TRBV9
J: TRBJ1-1
size: .
D: TRBD1
length: 15

DNA: TGCGCCAGCAGCTTGGGTCAGGGTAGCACAGATACGCAGTATTTT
CDR3: CASSLGQGSTDTQYF
V: TRBV5-1
J: TRBJ2-3
size: few
D: .
length: 15

DNA: TGTGCCAGCAGCCCCGGACCCGGGAGCTACAATGAGCAGTTCTTC
CDR3: CASSPGPGSYNEQFF
V: TRBV5-4
J: TRBJ2-1
size: .
D: .
length: 15

DNA: TGTGCCAGCAGCTTCAGACATGGAACAGATACGCAGTATTTT
CDR3: CASSFRHGTDTQYF
V: TRBV5-4
J: TRBJ2-3
size: .
D: .
length: 14

DNA: TGTGCCTGGAGTTACGGGACAGACGGCTCCTACGAGCAGTACTTC
CDR3: CAWSYGTDGSYEQYF
V: TRBV30
J: TRBJ2-7
size: .
D: TRBD1
length: 15

DNA: TGTGCCATCAGCGCGGGGGAGCGAGATACGCAGTATTTT
CDR3: CAISAGERDTQYF
V: TRBV10-3
J: TRBJ2-3
size: .
D: TRBD2
length: 13

DNA: TGTGCCAGCAGCTCTAGCGGGGAGTATGAGCAGTTCTTC
CDR3: CASSSSGEYEQFF
V: TRBV7-2
J: TRBJ2-1
size: .
D: TRBD2
length: 13

DNA: TGTGCCAGCAGCTTAGGCGGTAGGGGGCTGGGGGCCTACAATGAGCAGTTCTTC
CDR3: CASSLGGRGLGAYNEQFF
V: TRBV7-2
J: TRBJ2-1
size: .
D: TRBD1
length: 18

DNA: TGTGCCAGTAGTAAATTAGCGGGGACTACCTACGAGCAGTACTTC
CDR3: CASSKLAGTTYEQYF
V: TRBV19
J: TRBJ2-7
size: few
D: TRBD2
length: 15

DNA: TGTGCCAGCAGCGTAAGCGAGCGCACAGGGCTCTACGAGCAGTACTTC
CDR3: CASSVSERTGLYEQYF
V: TRBV9
J: TRBJ2-7
size: .
D: .
length: 16

DNA: TGTGCTAGTGGCTCCCCCACAGGGGTAAGCACAGATACGCAGTATTTT
CDR3: CASGSPTGVSTDTQYF
V: TRBV12-5
J: TRBJ2-3
size: .
D: TRBD1
length: 16

DNA: TGTGCCAGCAGCCCCCGGTCCCCTTTTAACTATGGCTACACCTTC
CDR3: CASSPRSPFNYGYTF
V: TRBV11-2
J: TRBJ1-2
size: .
D: .
length: 15